This T cell receptor (beta chain) was captured by sequencing in a study of CD8 T cells in Susac syndrome. When the RNA was reverse transcribed, random hexamers were used with an input of about 0.5 to 1 ug. TCR beta CDR3 was amplified by immunoSEQ covering 54 Vbeta and 13 Jbeta. In TCRdb, the immunoSEQ multiplex PCR reads were re-called with MiXCR into one record per CDR3 protein. Among more than 200,000 distinct CDR3 sequences listed, roughly 93% were seen once. V gave up 0 bases and J gave up 4 bases, with 17 bases separating them. The CDR3 contains 17 residues. Germline lookup yields CDR1 LNHNV and CDR2 YYDKDF (reference sequence). From blood CD8+ and CD4+ T cells, the TCR beta chain was sequenced. It was treatment-naive patients with stable or active relapsing-remitting disease who made up the multiple sclerosis controls. While CD8+ and CD4+ T cells were isolated negatively, TEMRA cells were enriched by FACS.

Sample: CD4+ T cells from PBMCs. The receptor comes from a human donor with multiple sclerosis. The gene calls are TRBV15 and TRBJ2-3; D might be TRBD1 (6 bases). CDR3 sequence: CATSRDDGQRRADTQYF. Here the CDR3 DNA reads TGTGCCACCAGCAGAGACGACGGACAGCGACGGGCAGATACGCAGTATTTT.